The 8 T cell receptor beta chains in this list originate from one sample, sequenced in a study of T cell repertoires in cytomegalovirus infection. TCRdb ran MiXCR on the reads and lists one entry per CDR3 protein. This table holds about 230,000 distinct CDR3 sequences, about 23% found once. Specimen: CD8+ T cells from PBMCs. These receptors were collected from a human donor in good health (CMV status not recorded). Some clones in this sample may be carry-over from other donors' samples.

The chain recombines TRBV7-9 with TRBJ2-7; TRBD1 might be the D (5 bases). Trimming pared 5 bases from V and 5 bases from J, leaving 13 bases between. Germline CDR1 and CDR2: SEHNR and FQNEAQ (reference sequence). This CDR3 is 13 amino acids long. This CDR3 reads CASSPPGYNEQYF. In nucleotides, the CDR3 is TGTGCCAGCAGCCCCCCAGGGTACAACGAGCAGTACTTC.

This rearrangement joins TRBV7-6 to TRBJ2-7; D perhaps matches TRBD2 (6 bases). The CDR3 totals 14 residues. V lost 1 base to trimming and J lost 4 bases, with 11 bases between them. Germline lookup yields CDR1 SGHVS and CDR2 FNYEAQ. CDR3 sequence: CASSLVPGGYEQYF. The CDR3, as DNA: TGTGCCAGCAGCTTAGTACCCGGAGGGTACGAGCAGTACTTC.

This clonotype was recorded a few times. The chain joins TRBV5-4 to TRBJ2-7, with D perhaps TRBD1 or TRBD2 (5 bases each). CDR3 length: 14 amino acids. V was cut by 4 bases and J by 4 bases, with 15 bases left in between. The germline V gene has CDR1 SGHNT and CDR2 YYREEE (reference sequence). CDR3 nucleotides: TGTGCCAGCAGCCCGGGGCCAACGGAGTACGAGCAGTACTTC. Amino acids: CASSPGPTEYEQYF.

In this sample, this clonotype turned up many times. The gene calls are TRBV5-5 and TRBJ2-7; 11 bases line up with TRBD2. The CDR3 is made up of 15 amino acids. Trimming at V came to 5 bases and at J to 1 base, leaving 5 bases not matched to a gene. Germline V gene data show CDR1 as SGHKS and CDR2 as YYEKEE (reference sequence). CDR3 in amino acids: CASRSTSGGSYEQYF. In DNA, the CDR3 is TGTGCCAGCAGGAGTACTAGCGGGGGATCCTACGAGCAGTACTTC.

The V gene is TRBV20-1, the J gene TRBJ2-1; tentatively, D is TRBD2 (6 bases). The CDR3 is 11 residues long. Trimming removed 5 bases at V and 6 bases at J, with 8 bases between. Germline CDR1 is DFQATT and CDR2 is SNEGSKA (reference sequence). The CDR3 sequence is CSARLVNEQFF. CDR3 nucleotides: TGCAGTGCTCGACTAGTCAATGAGCAGTTCTTC.

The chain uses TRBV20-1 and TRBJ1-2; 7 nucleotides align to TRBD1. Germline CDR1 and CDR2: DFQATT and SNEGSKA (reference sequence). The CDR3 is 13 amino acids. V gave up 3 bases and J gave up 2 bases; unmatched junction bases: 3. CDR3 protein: CSARQQGNYGYTF. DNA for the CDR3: TGCAGTGCTAGGCAACAGGGGAACTATGGCTACACCTTC.

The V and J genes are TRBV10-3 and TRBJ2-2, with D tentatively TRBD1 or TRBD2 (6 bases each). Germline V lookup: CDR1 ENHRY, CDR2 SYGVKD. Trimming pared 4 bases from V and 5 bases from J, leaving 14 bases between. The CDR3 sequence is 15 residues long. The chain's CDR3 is CAISGTGAGTGELFF. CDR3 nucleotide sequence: TGTGCCATCAGTGGAACGGGGGCGGGAACCGGGGAGCTGTTTTTT.

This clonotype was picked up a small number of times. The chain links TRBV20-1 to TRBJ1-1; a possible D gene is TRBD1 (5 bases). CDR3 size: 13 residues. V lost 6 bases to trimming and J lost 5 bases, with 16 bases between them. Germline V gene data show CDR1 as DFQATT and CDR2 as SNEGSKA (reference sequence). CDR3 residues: CSARTRDLTEAFF. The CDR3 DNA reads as TGCAGTGCAAGGACCAGGGATTTGACTGAAGCTTTCTTT.